A single T cell receptor beta chain is shown here with its context. Its antigen has not been determined. Base qualities are not provided; no much larger clone lies one nucleotide away. The data originate from a study of cytomegalovirus exposure and HLA in healthy donors (TCRdb year 2017). About the study as a whole: In an earlier analysis of under 600 of the donors, 250 to 350 Gb of sequence data and 90 million to 120 million unique TCR beta sequences from about 190 million T cells were reported. About 280 gigabases of sequencing data and approximately 91 million unique TCR sequences made up an early release that covered fewer than 650 HLA-typed donors. The genetic ancestry cluster associated with self-reported Caucasian donors included roughly four fifths of the approximately 430 genotyped donors. The study aimed to test whether signatures of past pathogen exposure could be identified by cataloging public T cell receptors. The study used immunosequencing to profile the T cell repertoires of around 600 subjects and linked those repertoires to cytomegalovirus serostatus. A separate validation cohort of some 130 different subjects was used in addition to the roughly 670-subject first cohort. To predict cytomegalovirus infection status, the study combined high-throughput TCR immunosequencing, statistical association of individual TCRs with disease status, and machine learning. A later analysis re-analyzed previously published TCR beta repertoires from approximately 670 donors and added high-resolution HLA genotyping to study TCR occurrence patterns. The later analysis used no new phenotypic data to find candidate immune exposures, relying instead on TCR beta sequences and their occurrence across donors. An earlier analysis of several hundred of the donors applied high-throughput TCR beta sequencing to assess whether each TCR beta V gene segment acted as functional or pseudogenic. Donor age, sex, ethnicity and CMV serostatus were compiled together with the repertoire data. A later genetic analysis took genome-wide SNP genotypes for about 60% of the roughly 670 donors and used that subset as a discovery cohort. Every discovery cohort repertoire had been produced on one sequencing platform. Both class I and class II loci were covered by HLA typing, at four-digit resolution. Typing coverage varied by locus: about 620-630 donors for A, B, C, DRB1 and DQB1; around 560 for DQA1; about 600 for DPA1; roughly 450 for DPB1. Roughly five DR-DQ haplotypes were treated as single units for association and clustering because of strong linkage in the cohort. Among 398 genotyped donors of the cohort, an average of around 250,000 unique TCR beta nucleotide sequences was sequenced per donor, of which about 18% were non-productive.

In total, approximately 700 healthy bone marrow donors made up the cohort. At the time of sampling, all cohort members were nominally healthy, though unrecorded immune exposures were likely present. The donor tested CMV seronegative and was one of the 352 seronegative cohort members. A peripheral blood sample was collected from each donor, and TCR beta sequencing was performed on peripheral blood mononuclear cells. The Qiagen DNeasy Blood Extraction Kit was used to extract genomic DNA from the blood cell samples. Overall results and qualifications from the work: The classifier was reported to diagnose cytomegalovirus status with high specificity and sensitivity in both the original and validation cohorts. In a later analysis, 15,000 to 20,000 TCR beta sequences were associated with specific HLA alleles at a false discovery rate of 0.05. A later analysis found that HLA-associated TCR beta chains were more clonally expanded and had lower generation probabilities than equally common non-associated chains. The earlier analysis of 587 of the donors excluded over 15 rarely observed V segments, including chromosome 9 orphons, because counts were too low. Because HLA typing was unavailable for some donors at each locus, only the typed subset was used in association tests. CMV serostatus was the only immune exposure information available for the cohort. A later genetic analysis associated a missense DCLRE1C variant with V-gene and J-gene trimming of TCR beta chains, and an independent cohort replicated the association. According to a later genetic analysis, donors in an Asian-associated ancestry cluster had fewer N-insertions in productive TCRs than the approximately 630-donor mean. A few of the identified cytomegalovirus-associated TCR beta chains were confirmed in vitro to be specific for cytomegalovirus antigens. A total of 150 or so TCR beta chains were listed by the study as associated with cytomegalovirus. The authors suggested that the approach could potentially be extended to other disease states and immunological phenotypes. The sequencing pipeline was judged likely to have produced a cluster of highly shared sequence variants as a technical artifact. Some IMGT-functional V segments, including TRBV6-2 and TRBV6-3, could not be told apart with the 87-base-pair reads, so those segments were excluded. In a later analysis, TCR association rates were found to vary across HLA loci, with the most associated TCRs seen for DRB1 alleles and the fewest for HLA-C alleles. In this cohort, only TCR beta chains were sequenced, and detectable features were limited by the absence of alpha or paired-chain data. Several of the top co-occurrence clusters appeared to be linked to parvovirus B19, influenza, CMV and Epstein-Barr virus, according to a later analysis. Linkage disequilibrium might explain the correlated functional status among segregating V segments, but an unknown experimental factor could not be ruled out. Broadly in line with IMGT annotations, most TCR beta V segments showed up in productive rearrangements about 87% or about 30% of the time in an earlier analysis of around 600 of the donors. A further reported finding was that TCR beta sequences accurately predicted the HLA-A and HLA-B alleles for most subjects in the first cohort. When HLA alleles, especially DR and DQ, strongly co-occurred, attributing TCR associations to individual alleles was difficult. Most TCR sequences were observed very rarely across donors, whereas some public TCRs were present in many individuals. Most CMV-associated TCR beta chains appeared to be HLA-restricted in a later analysis, and the HLA associations seemed to be driven largely by CMV exposure. Presence/absence analyses assumed roughly uniform sequencing depth across donors, an assumption that may not hold.

Library prep was done by the immunoSEQ multiplex PCR assay. For the multiplex PCR, a mixture combining 60 forward primers for TCR Vbeta segments and 13 reverse primers for TCR Jbeta segments was used. The CDR3 region of rearranged TCR beta genes was amplified from genomic DNA by a multiplex PCR assay. On the Illumina HiSeq System, the amplified TCR beta libraries were sequenced as 87-base-pair reads. On the authors' methods: In a later analysis, some 80 million unique TCR beta chains were counted across the roughly 700 repertoires, and approximately 11 million of these chains were shared by at least two donors. To remove PCR and sequencing errors, raw reads were error-corrected and collapsed into unique sequences using a nearest-neighbor algorithm that merged closely related sequences. CDR3 sequences were aligned to IMGT reference sequences to assign V, D and J gene segments. For a sequence to be retained, at least a six-nucleotide match to both a V gene segment and a J gene segment was required. Rearrangements were classified as productive when the CDR3 lacked stop codons and remained in frame with V and J, and all other rearrangements were classified as non-productive. CDR3 was defined according to IMGT convention as the region running from the second conserved V-encoded cysteine to the conserved J-encoded phenylalanine. The earlier analysis of a few hundred of the donors excluded any sequence lacking an unambiguous match to a single V gene segment. An earlier analysis of roughly 590 of the donors called V segments functional above 56.7% productive rearrangements and segregating when the between-donor standard deviation exceeded 5%. A statistical classification framework was built to diagnose cytomegalovirus status from the catalog of TCR beta chain sequences. In a later analysis, TCR nucleotide sequences were compared against IMGT/GENE-DB human TR gene sequences so that V and J genes could be assigned. In a later analysis, CDR3 sequences and most-parsimonious VDJ recombination scenarios were assigned using the TCRdist pipeline. In a later analysis, every TCR beta chain was defined by the combination of its CDR3 amino acid sequence and its V-gene family, and reads without a unique V-gene family were dropped. As a way to deal with suspected cross-contamination and a sequencing artifact, a later analysis dropped approximately 590 nucleotide sequences that were highly shared and had low generation probability. In a later analysis, a clonal expansion index for each public chain was calculated from normalized within-repertoire ranks of inferred template counts. Generation probabilities in a later analysis came from a VDJ recombination model fitted to out-of-frame rearrangements, and those results were checked against IGoR. Hypergeometric tests were used in a later analysis to score TCR-TCR, TCR-HLA and TCR-CMV co-occurrence, with a repertoire-size bias correction applied to the TCR pairs. A later analysis estimated false discovery rates by permuting HLA or CMV assignments 20 times. A later analysis grouped co-occurring TCRs with DBSCAN, adding TCRdist sequence similarity when clustering within HLA-allele-positive subsets. Repertoires with fewer than 30,000 or more than 120,000 public chains, plus five repertoires with anomalous nucleotide sharing, were excluded from co-occurrence clustering. Imported from immuneACCESS, the table was reduced by TCRdb to in-frame sequences with V and J called. These copies leave out some clones; in studies compared against another copy, an unresolved V gene accounts for under half, and the cause of the remainder is not known. V and J calls and clone size come straight from that table; D and trimming were deduced from the DNA. This sample lists approximately 160,000 clones; roughly 74% were detected once. The ten largest clones add up to 4.9% of the sample.

CDR1 and CDR2 are read off the germline V gene as MRHNA and SNTAGT. From cysteine to phenylalanine, the CDR3 is 17 amino acids long. The only DNA kept is the CDR3, 51 bases in frame from the first base. The V and J ends are trimmed by 2 bases and 1 base, leaving 17 bases between them. The TCR comes from a male donor in good health and CMV-seronegative. The receptor chain draws on TRBV6-4 and TRBJ2-5; the D gene is not confidently resolved. Sequencing input: PBMCs. The sequenced DNA: TGTGCCAGCAGTGACCCGGCGCCTCTAGAAGCCCAAGAGACCCAGTACTTC. It codes for CASSDPAPLEAQETQYF.